This T cell receptor (beta chain) was sequenced for a study of cytomegalovirus exposure and HLA in healthy donors. On the study more broadly: Earlier, almost 120 million unique TCR beta sequences were recovered from about 200 million T cells by an analysis.

Overall study results and limits: Reportedly, diagnosis of cytomegalovirus status by the classifier showed high specificity and sensitivity. No immune exposure information besides CMV serostatus was available. Reports state that TCR beta sequences accurately predicted most subjects' HLA-A and HLA-B alleles.

PCR used 60 Vbeta primers and 13 Jbeta primers. Data came from immunoSEQ multiplex PCR; TCRdb stores just in-frame clones and leaves some out. This sample has around 200,000 clones, with around 83% found just once. V trimming: 4 bases; J trimming: 10 bases; junction bases outside the gene matches: 9. Germline V gene lookup returns CDR1 SGHDT and CDR2 YYEEEE. CDR3 length: 15 amino acids. Concerning this clone: Its target is not known.

Sequencing used PBMCs. This sequence was found in a young woman in good health and CMV-seronegative. V gene TRBV5-6 combines with J gene TRBJ2-1; 12 nucleotides agree with TRBD1. The CDR3 DNA is TGTGCCAGCAGCACGGGACAGGGGGCGATAGACGAGCAGTTCTTC. Amino acid sequence: CASSTGQGAIDEQFF.